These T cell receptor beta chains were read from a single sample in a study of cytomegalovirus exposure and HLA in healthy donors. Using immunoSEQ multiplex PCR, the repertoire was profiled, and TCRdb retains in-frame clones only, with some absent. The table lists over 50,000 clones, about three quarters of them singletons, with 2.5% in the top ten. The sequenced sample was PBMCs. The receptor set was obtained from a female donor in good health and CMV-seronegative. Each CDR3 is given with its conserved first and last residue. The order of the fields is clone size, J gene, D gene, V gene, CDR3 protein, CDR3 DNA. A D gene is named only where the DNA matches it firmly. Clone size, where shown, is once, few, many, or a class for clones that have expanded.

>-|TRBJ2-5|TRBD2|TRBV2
CASSSGSEETQYF
TGTGCCAGCAGTAGCGGGAGTGAAGAGACCCAGTACTTC
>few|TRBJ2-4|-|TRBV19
CASSLISGGAAKNIQYF
TGTGCCAGTAGTCTTATCTCTGGGGGGGCAGCCAAAAACATTCAGTACTTC
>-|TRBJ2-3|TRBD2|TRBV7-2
CASSSRTSGTVYTQYF
TGTGCCAGCAGCTCCCGTACTAGCGGGACAGTCTATACGCAGTATTTT
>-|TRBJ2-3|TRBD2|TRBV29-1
CSVGHGGRAQDTQYF
TGCAGCGTTGGACACGGCGGGAGGGCCCAAGATACGCAGTATTTT
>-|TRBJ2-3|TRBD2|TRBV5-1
CASRAQGLERDTQYF
TGCGCCAGCAGGGCCCAGGGACTAGAGAGAGATACGCAGTATTTT
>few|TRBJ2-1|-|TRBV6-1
CASSEAYRGVGFF
TGTGCCAGCAGTGAAGCGTACCGGGGAGTTGGGTTCTTC
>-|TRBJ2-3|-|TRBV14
CASGATDTQYF
TGTGCCAGCGGGGCCACAGATACGCAGTATTTT
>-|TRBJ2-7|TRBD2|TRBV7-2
CASTLRAGGGEQYF
TGTGCCAGCACCCTCCGGGCGGGAGGCGGAGAGCAGTACTTC
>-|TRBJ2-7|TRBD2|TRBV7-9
CASSSGLVSYEQYF
TGTGCCAGCAGCTCGGGACTAGTCTCCTACGAGCAGTACTTC
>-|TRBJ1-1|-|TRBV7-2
CASSYPLEVWNTEAFF
TGTGCCAGCAGCTACCCCTTGGAGGTGTGGAACACTGAAGCTTTCTTT
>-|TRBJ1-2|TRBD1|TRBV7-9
CASSLRQGGGYTF
TGTGCCAGCAGCTTACGACAGGGGGGTGGCTACACCTTC
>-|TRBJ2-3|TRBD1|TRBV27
CASSLWGRGQLTDTQYF
TGTGCCAGCAGTTTATGGGGCAGGGGGCAACTCACAGATACGCAGTATTTT
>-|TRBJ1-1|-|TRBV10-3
CAISESNPGEAFF
TGTGCCATCAGTGAGTCAAACCCCGGGGAAGCTTTCTTT
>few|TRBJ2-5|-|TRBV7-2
CASSKQIRETQYF
TGTGCCAGCAGCAAACAGATACGGGAGACCCAGTACTTC
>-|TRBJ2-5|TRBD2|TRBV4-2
CASSQVGGGTKETQYF
TGTGCCAGCAGCCAAGTCGGGGGGGGGACCAAAGAGACCCAGTACTTC
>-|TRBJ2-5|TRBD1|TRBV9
CASSSGTVQETQYF
TGTGCCAGCAGCTCCGGGACAGTCCAAGAGACCCAGTACTTC
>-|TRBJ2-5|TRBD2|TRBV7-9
CASSFLAEQETQYF
TGTGCCAGCAGCTTCCTAGCGGAGCAAGAGACCCAGTACTTC
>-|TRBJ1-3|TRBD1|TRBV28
CASSLGLRETGRGNTIYF
TGTGCCAGCAGTTTGGGATTACGAGAGACAGGGCGAGGAAACACCATATATTTT
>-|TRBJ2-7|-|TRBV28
CASTFPRGSSYEQYF
TGTGCCAGCACCTTCCCGAGGGGGAGCTCCTACGAGCAGTACTTC
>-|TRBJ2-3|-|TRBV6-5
CASSKEDTQYF
TGTGCCAGCAGTAAAGAGGATACGCAGTATTTT
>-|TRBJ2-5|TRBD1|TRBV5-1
CASSLPSGGGETQYF
TGCGCCAGCAGCTTGCCGTCAGGGGGCGGAGAGACCCAGTACTTC
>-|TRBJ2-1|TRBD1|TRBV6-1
CASRALTGTGDEQFF
TGTGCCAGCAGGGCCCTTACCGGGACAGGGGATGAGCAGTTCTTC
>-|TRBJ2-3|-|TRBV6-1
CASTGGELSTDTQYF
TGTGCCAGCACCGGGGGAGAATTAAGCACAGATACGCAGTATTTT
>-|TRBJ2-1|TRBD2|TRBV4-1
CASSRGGTSGVYNEQFF
TGCGCCAGCAGCCGTGGAGGGACTAGCGGGGTATACAATGAGCAGTTCTTC
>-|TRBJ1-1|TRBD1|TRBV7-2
CASSEQGAGTEAFF
TGCGCCAGCAGCGAACAGGGGGCCGGCACTGAAGCTTTCTTT
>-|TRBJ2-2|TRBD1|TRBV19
CASSTGTGETGELFF
TGTGCCAGTAGTACCGGGACAGGGGAAACCGGGGAGCTGTTTTTT
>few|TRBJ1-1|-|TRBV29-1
CSVAGDTEAFF
TGCAGCGTTGCGGGGGACACTGAAGCTTTCTTT
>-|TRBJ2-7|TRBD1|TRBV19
CASSIVTGGANEQYF
TGTGCCAGTAGTATAGTTACAGGGGGCGCGAACGAGCAGTACTTC
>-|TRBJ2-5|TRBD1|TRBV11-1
CASSLGQGVKTQYF
TGTGCCAGCAGCTTAGGGCAGGGGGTAAAGACCCAGTACTTC
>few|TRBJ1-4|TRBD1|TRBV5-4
CASSGGQRGEKLFF
TGTGCCAGCAGCGGGGGACAGAGAGGTGAAAAACTGTTTTTT
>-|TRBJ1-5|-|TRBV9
CASSVAGADNQPQHF
TGTGCCAGCAGCGTAGCTGGGGCGGACAATCAGCCCCAGCATTTT